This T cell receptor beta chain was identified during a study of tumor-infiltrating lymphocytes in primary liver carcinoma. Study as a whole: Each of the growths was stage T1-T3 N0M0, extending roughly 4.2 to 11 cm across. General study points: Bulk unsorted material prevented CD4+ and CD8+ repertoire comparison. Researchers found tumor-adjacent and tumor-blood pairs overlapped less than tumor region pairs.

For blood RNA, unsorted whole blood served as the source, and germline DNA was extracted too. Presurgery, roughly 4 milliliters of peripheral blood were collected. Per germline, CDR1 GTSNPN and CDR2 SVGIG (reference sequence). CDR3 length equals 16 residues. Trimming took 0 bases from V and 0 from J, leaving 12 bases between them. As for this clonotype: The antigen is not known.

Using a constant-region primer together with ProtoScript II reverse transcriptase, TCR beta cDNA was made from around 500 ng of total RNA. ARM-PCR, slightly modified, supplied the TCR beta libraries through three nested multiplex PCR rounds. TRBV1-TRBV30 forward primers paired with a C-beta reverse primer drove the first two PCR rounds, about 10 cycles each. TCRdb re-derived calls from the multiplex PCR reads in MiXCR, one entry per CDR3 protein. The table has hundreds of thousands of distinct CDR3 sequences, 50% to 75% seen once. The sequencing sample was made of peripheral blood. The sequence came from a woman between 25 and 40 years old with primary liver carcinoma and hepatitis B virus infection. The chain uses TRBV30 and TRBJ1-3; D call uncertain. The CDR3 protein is CAWSVVRPNSGNTIYF. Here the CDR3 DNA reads TGTGCCTGGAGTGTAGTGCGTCCCAACTCTGGAAACACCATATATTTT. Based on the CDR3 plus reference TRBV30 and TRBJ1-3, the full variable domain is SQTIHQWPATLVQPVGSPLSLECTVEGTSNPNLYWYRQAAGRGLQLLFYSVGIGQISSEVPQNLSASRPQDRQFILSSKKLLLSDSGFYLCAWSVVRPNSGNTIYFGEGSWLTVV.